The entry below describes one T cell receptor beta chain. This CDR3 region has 14 residues. The V gene's germline CDR1 is SQVTM and CDR2 ANQGSEA. V lost 5 bases and J 0 bases, leaving 10 bases between the germline ends. Recovery among Cohort 3 donors was established by two negative PCRs, clearance, or symptom resolution. The data originate from a study of blood T cell repertoires in COVID-19. This table comes from immunoSEQ multiplex PCR, and its TCRdb copy is limited to in-frame clones, with some not included. Found here are 110,000 to 150,000 clones, 87% of them singletons; the top ten hold about 11%.

Sequencing was carried out using PBMCs or T cells enriched from blood (not recorded which). The clonotype was recovered from a man between 60 and 75 years old who had recovered from COVID-19. The chain recombines TRBV29-1 with TRBJ2-2, with D possibly matching TRBD1 (6 bases). The CDR3 protein is CSVWGQPNTGELFF. The CDR3 DNA follows: TGCAGCGTTTGGGGGCAACCGAACACCGGGGAGCTGTTTTTT.